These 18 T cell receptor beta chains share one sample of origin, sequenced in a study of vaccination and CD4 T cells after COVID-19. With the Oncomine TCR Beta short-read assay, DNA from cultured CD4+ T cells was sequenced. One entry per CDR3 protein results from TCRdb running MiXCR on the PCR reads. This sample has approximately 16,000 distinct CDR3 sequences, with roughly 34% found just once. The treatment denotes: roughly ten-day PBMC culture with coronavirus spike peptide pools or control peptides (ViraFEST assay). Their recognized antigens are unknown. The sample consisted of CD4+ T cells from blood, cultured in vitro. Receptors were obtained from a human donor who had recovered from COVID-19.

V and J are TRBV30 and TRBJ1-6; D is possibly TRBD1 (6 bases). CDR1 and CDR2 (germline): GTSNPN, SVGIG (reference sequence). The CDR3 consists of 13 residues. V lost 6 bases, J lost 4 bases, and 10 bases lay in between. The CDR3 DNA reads TGTGCCTGCAGGGGCGAGTATAATTCACCCCTCCACTTT. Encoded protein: CACRGEYNSPLHF. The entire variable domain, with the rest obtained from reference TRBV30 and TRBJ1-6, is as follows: SQTIHQWPATLVQPVGSPLSLECTVEGTSNPNLYWYRQAAGRGLQLLFYSVGIGQISSEVPQNLSASRPQDRQFILSSKKLLLSDSGFYLCACRGEYNSPLHFGNGTRLTVT.

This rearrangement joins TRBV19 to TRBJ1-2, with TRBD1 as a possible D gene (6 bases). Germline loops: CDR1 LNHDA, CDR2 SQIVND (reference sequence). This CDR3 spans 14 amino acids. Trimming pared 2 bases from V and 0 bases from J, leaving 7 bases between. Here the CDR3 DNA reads TGTGCCAGTAGTATAAGACAGGCTAACTATGGCTACACCTTC. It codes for CASSIRQANYGYTF.

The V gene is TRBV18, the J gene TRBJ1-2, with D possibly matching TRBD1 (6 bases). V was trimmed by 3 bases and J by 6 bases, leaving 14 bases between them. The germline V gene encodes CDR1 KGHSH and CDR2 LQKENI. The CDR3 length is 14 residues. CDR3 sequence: CASSPQGTSDGYTF. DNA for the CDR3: TGTGCCAGCTCACCGCAGGGGACTTCGGATGGCTACACCTTC.

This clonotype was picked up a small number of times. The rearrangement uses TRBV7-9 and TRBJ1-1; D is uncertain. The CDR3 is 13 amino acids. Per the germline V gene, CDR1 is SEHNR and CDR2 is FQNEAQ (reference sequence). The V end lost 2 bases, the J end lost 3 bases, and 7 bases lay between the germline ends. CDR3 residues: CASSLSRDTEAFF. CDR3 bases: TGTGCCAGCAGCTTATCCCGGGACACTGAAGCTTTCTTT.

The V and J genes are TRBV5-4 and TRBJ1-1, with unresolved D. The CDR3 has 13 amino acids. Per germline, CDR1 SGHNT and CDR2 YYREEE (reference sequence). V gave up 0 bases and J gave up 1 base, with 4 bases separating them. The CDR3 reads CASSLARNTEAFF. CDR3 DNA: TGTGCCAGCAGCTTGGCCAGGAACACTGAAGCTTTCTTT.

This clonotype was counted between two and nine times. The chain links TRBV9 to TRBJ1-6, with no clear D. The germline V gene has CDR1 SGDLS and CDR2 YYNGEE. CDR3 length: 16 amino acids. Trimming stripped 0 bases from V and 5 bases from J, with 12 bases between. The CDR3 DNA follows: TGTGCCAGCAGCGTAGATCCAGGACTGAATAATTCACCCCTCCACTTT. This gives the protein CASSVDPGLNNSPLHF.

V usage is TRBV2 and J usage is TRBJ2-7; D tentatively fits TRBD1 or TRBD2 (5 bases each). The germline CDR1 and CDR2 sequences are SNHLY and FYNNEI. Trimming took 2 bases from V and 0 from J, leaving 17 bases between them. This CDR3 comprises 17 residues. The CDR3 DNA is TGTGCCAGCAGTGAAATCCTACCACTCGGGGCCTCCTACGAGCAGTACTTC. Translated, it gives CASSEILPLGASYEQYF.

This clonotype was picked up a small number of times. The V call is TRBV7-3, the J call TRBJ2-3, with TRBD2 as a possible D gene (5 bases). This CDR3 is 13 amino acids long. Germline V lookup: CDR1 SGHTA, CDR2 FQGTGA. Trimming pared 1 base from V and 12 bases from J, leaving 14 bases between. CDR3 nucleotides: TGTGCCAGCAGCTTAAGTGGCGGGCTGTCACAGTATTTT. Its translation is CASSLSGGLSQYF.

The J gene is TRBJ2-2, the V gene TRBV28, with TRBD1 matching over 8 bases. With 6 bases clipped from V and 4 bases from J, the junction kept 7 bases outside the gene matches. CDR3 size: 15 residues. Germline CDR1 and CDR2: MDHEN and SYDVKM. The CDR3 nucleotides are TGTGCCAGCAGCCCAGGGGGCGTGACCACCGGGGAGCTGTTTTTT. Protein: CASSPGGVTTGELFF.

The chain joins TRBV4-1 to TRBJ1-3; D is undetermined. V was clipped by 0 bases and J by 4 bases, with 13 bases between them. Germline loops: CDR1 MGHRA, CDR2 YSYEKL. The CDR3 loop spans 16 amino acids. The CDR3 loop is CASSQDQSTAGNTIYF. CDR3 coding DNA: TGCGCCAGCAGCCAAGATCAGAGCACAGCGGGAAACACCATATATTTT.

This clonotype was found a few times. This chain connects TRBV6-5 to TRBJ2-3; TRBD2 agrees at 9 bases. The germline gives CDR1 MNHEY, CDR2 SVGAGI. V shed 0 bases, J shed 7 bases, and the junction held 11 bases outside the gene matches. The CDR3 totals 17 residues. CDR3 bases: TGTGCCAGCAGTTACTCGGGACTAGCACTGGCAAGTTATACGCAGTATTTT. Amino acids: CASSYSGLALASYTQYF.

CDR3 bases: TGTGCCAGCAGCCCAGAGATACTAACTTCACCCCTCCACTTT. Protein sequence: CASSPEILTSPLHF. The V and J genes are TRBV7-9 and TRBJ1-6; D remains ambiguous. The CDR3 sequence is 14 residues long. V shed 5 bases and J shed 9 bases, with 14 bases lying between them. Germline CDR1 and CDR2: SEHNR and FQNEAQ (reference sequence).

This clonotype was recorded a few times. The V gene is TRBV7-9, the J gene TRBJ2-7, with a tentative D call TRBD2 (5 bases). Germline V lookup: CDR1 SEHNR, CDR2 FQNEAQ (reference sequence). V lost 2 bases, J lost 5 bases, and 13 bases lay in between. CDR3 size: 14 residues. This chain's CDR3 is CASSLKGSRDEQYF. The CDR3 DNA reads TGTGCCAGCAGCTTAAAAGGGAGTCGCGACGAGCAGTACTTC.

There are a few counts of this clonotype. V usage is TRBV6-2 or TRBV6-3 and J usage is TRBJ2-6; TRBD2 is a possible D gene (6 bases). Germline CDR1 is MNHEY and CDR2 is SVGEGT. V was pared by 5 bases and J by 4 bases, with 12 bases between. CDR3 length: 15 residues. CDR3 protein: CASSPRGSGANVLTF. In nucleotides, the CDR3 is TGTGCCAGCAGTCCGCGGGGATCCGGGGCCAACGTCCTGACTTTC.

CDR3 DNA: TGTGCCTGGACCAGGGAGGGCATGGGTAATTCACCCCTCCACTTT. This translates into CAWTREGMGNSPLHF. The genes are TRBV30 and TRBJ1-6, with D perhaps TRBD1 (5 bases). Trimming cost V 4 bases and J 6 bases, with 16 bases left between them. The V gene's germline CDR1 is GTSNPN and CDR2 SVGIG (reference sequence). The length of the CDR3 is 15 residues.

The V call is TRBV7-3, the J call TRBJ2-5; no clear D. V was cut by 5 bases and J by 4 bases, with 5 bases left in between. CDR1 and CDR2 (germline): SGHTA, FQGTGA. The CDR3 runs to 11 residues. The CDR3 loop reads CASSDLETQYF. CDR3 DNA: TGTGCCAGCAGCGACCTAGAGACCCAGTACTTC. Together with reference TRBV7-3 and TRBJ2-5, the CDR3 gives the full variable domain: GAGVSQTPSNKVTEKGKYVELRCDPISGHTALYWYRQSLGQGPEFLIYFQGTGAADDSGLPNDRFFAVRPEGSVSTLKIQRTERGDSAVYLCASSDLETQYFGPGTRLLVL.

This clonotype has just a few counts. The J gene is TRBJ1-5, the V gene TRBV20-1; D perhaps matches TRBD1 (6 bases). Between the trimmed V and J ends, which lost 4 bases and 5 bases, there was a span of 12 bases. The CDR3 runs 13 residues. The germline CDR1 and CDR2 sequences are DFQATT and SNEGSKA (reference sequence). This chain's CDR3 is CSAIQGVHQPQHF. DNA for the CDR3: TGCAGTGCTATACAGGGCGTCCATCAGCCCCAGCATTTT.

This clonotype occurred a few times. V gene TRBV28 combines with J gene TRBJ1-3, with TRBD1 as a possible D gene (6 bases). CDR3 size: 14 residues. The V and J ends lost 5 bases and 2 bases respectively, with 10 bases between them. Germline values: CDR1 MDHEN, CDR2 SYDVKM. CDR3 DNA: TGTGCCAGCAGTACCGGGACAACTGGAAACACCATATATTTT. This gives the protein CASSTGTTGNTIYF.